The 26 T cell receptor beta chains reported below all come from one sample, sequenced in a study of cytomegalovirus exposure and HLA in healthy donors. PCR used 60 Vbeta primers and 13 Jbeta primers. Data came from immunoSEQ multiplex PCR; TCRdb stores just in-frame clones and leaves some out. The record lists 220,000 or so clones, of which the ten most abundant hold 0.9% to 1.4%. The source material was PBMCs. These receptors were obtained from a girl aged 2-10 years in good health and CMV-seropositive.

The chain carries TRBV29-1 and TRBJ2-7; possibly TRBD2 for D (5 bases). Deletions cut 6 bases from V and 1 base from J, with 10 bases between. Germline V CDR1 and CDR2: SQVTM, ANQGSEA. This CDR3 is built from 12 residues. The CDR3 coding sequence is TGCAGCGTCGGAGGTCCTTCCTACGAGCAGTACTTC. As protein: CSVGGPSYEQYF.

CDR3 sequence (DNA): TGTGCCTGGAGTGTATCCGGAGGAGGGAAGGCTTTCTTT. It encodes CAWSVSGGGKAFF. This sequence joins TRBV30 and TRBJ1-1; unclear D gene. The CDR3 runs to 13 residues. Germline-derived CDR1 and CDR2 are GTSNPN and SVGIG (reference sequence). Trimming removed 0 bases at V and 11 bases at J, with 16 bases between.

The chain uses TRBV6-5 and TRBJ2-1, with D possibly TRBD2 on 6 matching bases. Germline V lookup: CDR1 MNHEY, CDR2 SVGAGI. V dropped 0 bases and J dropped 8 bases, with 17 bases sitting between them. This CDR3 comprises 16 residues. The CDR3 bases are TGTGCCAGCAGTTACTCGGCCTCGGGGAGGAGGGATGAGCAGTTCTTC. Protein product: CASSYSASGRRDEQFF.

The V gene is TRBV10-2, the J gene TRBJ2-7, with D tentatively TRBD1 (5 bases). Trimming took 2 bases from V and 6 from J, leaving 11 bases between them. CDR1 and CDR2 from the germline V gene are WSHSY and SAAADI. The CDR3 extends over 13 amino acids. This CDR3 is CASSEQADSEQYF. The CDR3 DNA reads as TGCGCCAGCAGTGAGCAGGCCGACAGCGAGCAGTACTTC.

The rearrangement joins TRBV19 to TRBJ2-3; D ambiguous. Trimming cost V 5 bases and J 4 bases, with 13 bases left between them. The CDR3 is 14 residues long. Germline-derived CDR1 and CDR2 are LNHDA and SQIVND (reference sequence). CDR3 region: CASSVYSSPDTQYF. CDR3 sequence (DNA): TGTGCCAGTAGTGTTTATAGTTCCCCAGATACGCAGTATTTT.

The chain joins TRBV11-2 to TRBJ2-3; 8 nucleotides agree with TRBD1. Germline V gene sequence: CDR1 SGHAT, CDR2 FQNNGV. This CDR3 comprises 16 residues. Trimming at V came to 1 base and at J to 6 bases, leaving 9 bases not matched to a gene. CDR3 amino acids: CASSLGATGAPDTQYF. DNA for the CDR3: TGTGCCAGCAGCTTAGGGGCGACAGGGGCCCCGGATACGCAGTATTTT.

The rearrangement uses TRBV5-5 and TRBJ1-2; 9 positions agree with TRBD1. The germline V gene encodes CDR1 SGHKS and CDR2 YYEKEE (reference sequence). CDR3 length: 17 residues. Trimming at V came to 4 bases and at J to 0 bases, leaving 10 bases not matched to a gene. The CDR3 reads CASSARQGVTSNYGYTF. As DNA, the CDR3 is TGTGCCAGCAGCGCACGACAGGGGGTAACGTCTAACTATGGCTACACCTTC.

The CDR3 region has the DNA TGTGCCACTACCAGCGATAGCAATCAGCCCCAGCATTTT. Encoded protein: CATTSDSNQPQHF. The V gene is TRBV10-3, the J gene TRBJ1-5; unclear D gene. With 10 bases removed from V and 0 bases from J, the gap between germline ends came to 10 bases. The CDR3 totals 13 residues. CDR1 ENHRY and CDR2 SYGVKD come from the germline V gene.

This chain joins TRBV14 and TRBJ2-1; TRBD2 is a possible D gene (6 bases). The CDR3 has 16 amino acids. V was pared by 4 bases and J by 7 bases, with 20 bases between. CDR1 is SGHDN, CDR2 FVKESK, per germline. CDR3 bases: TGTGCCAGCAGCCGATTACCGGGACTTGCTGGGAATGAGCAGTTCTTC. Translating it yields CASSRLPGLAGNEQFF.

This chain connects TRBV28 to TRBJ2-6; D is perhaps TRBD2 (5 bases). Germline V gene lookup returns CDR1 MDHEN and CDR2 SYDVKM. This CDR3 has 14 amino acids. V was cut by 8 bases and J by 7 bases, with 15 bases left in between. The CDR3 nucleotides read TGTGCCAGCGGGTGGGTCGGGAACGCCAACGTCCTGACTTTC. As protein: CASGWVGNANVLTF.

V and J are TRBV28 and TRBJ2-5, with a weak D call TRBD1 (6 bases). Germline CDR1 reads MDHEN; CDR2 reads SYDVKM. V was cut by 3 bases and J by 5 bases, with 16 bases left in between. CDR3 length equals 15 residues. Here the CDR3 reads CASSFGSAGEETQYF. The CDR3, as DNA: TGTGCCAGCAGTTTCGGGTCAGCAGGGGAGGAGACCCAGTACTTC.

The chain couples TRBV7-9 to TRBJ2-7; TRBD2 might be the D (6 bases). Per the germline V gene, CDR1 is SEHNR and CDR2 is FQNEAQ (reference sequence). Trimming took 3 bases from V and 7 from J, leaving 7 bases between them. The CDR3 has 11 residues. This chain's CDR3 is CASSFAGEQYF. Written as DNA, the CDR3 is TGTGCCAGCAGCTTTGCGGGGGAGCAGTACTTC.

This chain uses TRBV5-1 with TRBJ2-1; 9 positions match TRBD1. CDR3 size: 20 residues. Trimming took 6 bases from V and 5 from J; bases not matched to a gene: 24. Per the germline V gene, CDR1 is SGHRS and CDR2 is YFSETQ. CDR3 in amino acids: CASTSTGTGLVPLLDNEQFF. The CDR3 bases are TGCGCCAGCACCAGTACCGGGACAGGGCTTGTCCCCCTCCTCGACAATGAGCAGTTCTTC.

This chain's CDR3 is CASSEGTSGYDEQFF. The CDR3 nucleotides are TGCGCCAGCAGTGAGGGGACTAGCGGATATGATGAGCAGTTCTTC. The chain has TRBV10-1 and TRBJ2-1, with 11 nucleotides matching TRBD2. Germline CDR1 is WNHNN and CDR2 is SYGVQD (reference sequence). Losses at the gene ends were 2 bases for V and 8 bases for J; bases not matched to a gene: 5. The CDR3 extends over 15 amino acids.

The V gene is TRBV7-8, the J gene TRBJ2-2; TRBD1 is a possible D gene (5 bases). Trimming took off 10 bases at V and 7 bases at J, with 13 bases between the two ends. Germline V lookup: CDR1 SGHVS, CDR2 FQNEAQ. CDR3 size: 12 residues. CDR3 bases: TGTGCCACCCAAAAGGGGTTCGGGGAGCTGTTTTTT. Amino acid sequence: CATQKGFGELFF.

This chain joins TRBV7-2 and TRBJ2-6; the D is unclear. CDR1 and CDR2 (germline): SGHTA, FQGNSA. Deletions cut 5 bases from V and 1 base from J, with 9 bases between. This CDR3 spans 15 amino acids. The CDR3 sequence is CASSEQQSGANVLTF. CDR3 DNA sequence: TGTGCCAGCAGCGAACAGCAGTCTGGGGCCAACGTCCTGACTTTC. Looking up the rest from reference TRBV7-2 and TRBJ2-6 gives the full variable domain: GAGVSQSPSNKVTEKGKDVELRCDPISGHTALYWYRQSLGQGLEFLIYFQGNSAPDKSGLPSDRFSAERTGGSVSTLTIQRTQQEDSAVYLCASSEQQSGANVLTFGAGSRLTVL.

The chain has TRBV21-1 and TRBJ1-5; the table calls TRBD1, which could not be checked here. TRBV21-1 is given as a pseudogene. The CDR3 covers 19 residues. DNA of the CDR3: TGTGCCAGCACCCAGGACAGTTCTCGGGAAGGGGAGAGTAATCAGCCCCAGCATTTT. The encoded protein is CASTQDSSREGESNQPQHF.

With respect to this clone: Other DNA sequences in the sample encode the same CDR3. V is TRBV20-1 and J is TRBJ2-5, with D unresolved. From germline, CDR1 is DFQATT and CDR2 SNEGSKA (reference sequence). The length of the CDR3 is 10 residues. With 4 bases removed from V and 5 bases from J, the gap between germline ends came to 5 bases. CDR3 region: CSATEETQYF. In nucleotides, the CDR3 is TGCAGTGCTACTGAGGAGACCCAGTACTTC.

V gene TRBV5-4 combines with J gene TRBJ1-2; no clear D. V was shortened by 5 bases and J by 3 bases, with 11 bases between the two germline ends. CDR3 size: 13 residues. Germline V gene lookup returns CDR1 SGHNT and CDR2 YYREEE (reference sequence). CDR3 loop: CASRRRRDYGYTF. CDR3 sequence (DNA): TGTGCCAGCAGGCGCAGGAGGGACTATGGCTACACCTTC.

CDR3 loop: CASSTGLAGISGANVLTF. CDR3 nucleotides: TGTGCCAGCAGCACGGGACTAGCGGGAATTTCTGGGGCCAACGTCCTGACTTTC. The V call is TRBV7-9, the J call TRBJ2-6, with TRBD2 matching 13 bases. This CDR3 is built from 18 residues. V gave up 5 bases and J gave up 1 base; unmatched junction bases: 5. CDR1 and CDR2 (germline): SEHNR, FQNEAQ (reference sequence).

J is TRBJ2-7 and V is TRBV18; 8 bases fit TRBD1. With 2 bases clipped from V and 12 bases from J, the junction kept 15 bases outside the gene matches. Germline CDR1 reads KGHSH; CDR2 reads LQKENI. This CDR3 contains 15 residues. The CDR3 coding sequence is TGTGCCAGCTCACCAGTGGAGGGACAGGACTTATCTCTGTACTTC. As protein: CASSPVEGQDLSLYF. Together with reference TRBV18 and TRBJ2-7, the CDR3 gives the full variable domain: NAGVMQNPRHLVRRRGQEARLRCSPMKGHSHVYWYRQLPEEGLKFMVYLQKENIIDESGMPKERFSAEFPKEGPSILRIQQVVRGDSAAYFCASSPVEGQDLSLYFGPGTRLTVT.

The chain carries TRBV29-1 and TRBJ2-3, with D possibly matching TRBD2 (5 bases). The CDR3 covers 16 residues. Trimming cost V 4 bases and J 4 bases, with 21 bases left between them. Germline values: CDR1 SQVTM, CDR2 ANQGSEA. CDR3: CSVGMLAGSRPDTQYF. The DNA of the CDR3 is TGCAGCGTTGGTATGCTAGCCGGAAGTCGCCCAGATACGCAGTATTTT.

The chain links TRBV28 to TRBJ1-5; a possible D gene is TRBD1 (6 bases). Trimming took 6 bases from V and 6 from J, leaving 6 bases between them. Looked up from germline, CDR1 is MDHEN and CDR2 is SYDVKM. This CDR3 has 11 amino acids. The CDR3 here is CASRQGQPQHF. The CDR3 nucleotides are TGTGCCAGCAGACAGGGTCAGCCCCAGCATTTT.

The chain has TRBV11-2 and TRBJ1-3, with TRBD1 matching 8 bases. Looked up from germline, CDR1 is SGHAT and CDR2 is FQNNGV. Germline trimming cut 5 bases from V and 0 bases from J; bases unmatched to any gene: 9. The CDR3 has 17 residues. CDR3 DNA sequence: TGTGCCAGCAGCCCAACACAGGGGGACGTCTCTGGAAACACCATATATTTT. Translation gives CASSPTQGDVSGNTIYF.

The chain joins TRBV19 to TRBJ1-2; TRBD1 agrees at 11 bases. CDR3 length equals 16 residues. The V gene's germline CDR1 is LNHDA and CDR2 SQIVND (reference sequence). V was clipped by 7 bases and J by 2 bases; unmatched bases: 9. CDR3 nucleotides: TGTGCCAGTATCAATCCGGGGACAGGGGGAAACTATGGCTACACCTTC. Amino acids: CASINPGTGGNYGYTF.

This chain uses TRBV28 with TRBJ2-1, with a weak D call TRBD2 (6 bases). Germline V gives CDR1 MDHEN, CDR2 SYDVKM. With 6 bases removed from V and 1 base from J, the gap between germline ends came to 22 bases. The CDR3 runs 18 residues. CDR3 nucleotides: TGTGCCAGCAGGCAAAGGGTCCTAGCGAGACGTTCCTACAATGAGCAGTTCTTC. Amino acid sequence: CASRQRVLARRSYNEQFF. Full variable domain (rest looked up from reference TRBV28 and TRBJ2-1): DVKVTQSSRYLVKRTGEKVFLECVQDMDHENMFWYRQDPGLGLRLIYFSYDVKMKEKGDIPEGYSVSREKKERFSLILESASTNQTSMYLCASRQRVLARRSYNEQFFGPGTRLTVL.